Sequencing of this T cell receptor beta chain was carried out in a study of identical twins (dated by TCRdb to about 2016). As for the study more broadly: The study deep-sequenced TCR alpha and beta repertoires from monozygotic twins, unrelated adults of various ages and cord blood to test whether fetal clonotypes persist. Replicate twin experiments were performed at different times using different library preparation protocols to rule out contamination. Points the paper makes about the study in general: Because the same donors could not be followed over many years, the conclusions relied on cross-sectional statistical analysis. In beta out-of-frame sequences, excess twin sharing was weaker, because having fewer shared sequences lowered the signal-to-noise ratio. Fewer insertions were carried by abundant cord blood beta clonotypes, a similar but weaker trend appeared in young adult naive repertoires, and no such trend appeared in memory repertoires. Compared with coincidental sharing between unrelated individuals, out-of-frame TCR alpha sequences shared between twins had an excess of sequences with low generation probability. Invariant T cells such as MAIT and iNKT could partly confound zero-insertion analyses, though diverse VJ usage argued against this for most clonotypes. Recombination models systematically underestimated out-of-frame TCR alpha sharing in monozygotic twins but agreed with sharing between unrelated individuals.

The library was produced with 5' RACE. This sample was sequenced with an Illumina HiSeq 2000. Template switching introduced a universal primer binding site; the final cDNA contained a unique molecular identifier, enabling accurate counting of TCR cDNA molecules. Specific primers in the conserved constant-segment region were used to synthesize first-strand cDNA for the TCR alpha and beta chains. To control for contamination, every cDNA library carried two barcodes: a SMART-Mk sample barcode plus Illumina barcodes. TruSeq adapter sequences and Illumina sample barcodes were added in two successive PCR steps. Sequencing of the TCR alpha and beta cDNA libraries was done on the Illumina HiSeq platform using custom primers. The authors' pipeline ran thus. Raw reads were processed with MiGEC to extract unique molecular identifiers, and MiXCR was used to determine CDR3 positions. Recombination models were inferred per individual with the repgenHMM and IGoR tools using an EM algorithm. The analysis of shared clonotypes was done with the tcR package in R, with sharing normalized by the product of cloneset sizes. To study raw recombination without the effects of thymic and clonal selection, out-of-frame nonproductive sequences were analyzed. TCRdb's own reprocessing of the public reads used fastp at Q25 and MiXCR and kept productive beta chains. Each CDR3 protein gets just one entry, which takes the most common genes and DNA from the rows behind it. TCRdb's processing, not the study's, gives the V and J calls here. The sample records approximately 210,000 distinct CDR3 sequences, approximately 5.9% of which are singletons. The ten largest account for about 14% of the sample.

Only healthy Caucasian donors were included. Three pairs of female monozygotic twins, all aged 18 to 29 years, were included in the twin cohort. Positive isolation kits from Invitrogen were used to isolate the CD4+ and CD8+ T cell populations. The CDR3 numbers 19 residues from cysteine through phenylalanine. The kept DNA is CDR3 alone, 57 bases in frame from the first base. The germline V gene supplies CDR1 LGHNA and CDR2 YSLEER. V trim: 0 bases; J trim: 4 bases; unmatched bases: 16. In regard to this clonotype: Its antigen remains unidentified. No per-base quality is available; no much larger clone lies one base away.

This same sample was also part of a study on T cells expressing NK-cell markers. Per that second paper: TCR beta-chain repertoires were profiled in sorted CD3+CD56+NKG2C+, CD3+CD56+NKG2C- and CD3+CD56-NKG2C+ T-cell subsets from several donors. Of the eight sequenced donors, seven were found to be HCMV-seropositive and one was found to be HCMV-seronegative. In several experiments an anti-gammadeltaTCR antibody was added to restrict sorting to alphabetaTCR-expressing T cells. For six donors, the dominant CD3+CD56+NKG2C+ clonotypes were among the top 10 CD8+ clonotypes and accounted for roughly 1.0-8% of CD8+ T cells. Those dominant clonotypes were again the most abundant among CD3+CD56-NKG2C+ cells in a few donors, at 28.3-60.1%. Whether the expanded NKG2C-expressing T cell clones were specific for HCMV antigens was left unclear. The eight sequenced donors were randomly selected healthy volunteers, three men and five women. To determine HCMV serostatus, a commercial ELISA kit was used to detect HCMV-specific IgG in serum. MIGEC was used to demultiplex reads and group reads by UMI, and MiTCR was used to assemble and quantify clonotypes. To exclude erroneous sequences, only TCR cDNA sequences supported by at least two reads were retained. The tcR package was used for downstream repertoire analysis, and clonotypes were matched between fractions using CDR3 nucleotide sequence together with V segment. VDJmatch was used to annotate antigen specificity against VDJdb, with one amino acid substitution in CDR3 permitted.

This receptor was taken from a woman between 18 and 29 years old in good health. The sequence joins TRBV4-3 to TRBJ2-7, and TRBD2 matches 9 of the central bases. Sample: CD8+ T cells sorted from blood. The DNA sequence follows: TGCGCCAGCAGCCAAGATCCTACCCGCCTCGGACTAGCGAGGTACGAGCAGTACTTC. This codes for CASSQDPTRLGLARYEQYF.